The rows below give T cell receptor beta chains drawn from one sample of a study of blood T cell repertoires in COVID-19. The method was immunoSEQ multiplex PCR; TCRdb's version includes in-frame clones alone and lacks a portion of them. The sample yields roughly 48,000 clones, 65% to 85% seen once. The sequenced sample was peripheral blood. All receptors come from a human donor with active or convalescent COVID-19. The donor label of this sample is uncertain. The CDR3 runs from the conserved cysteine through the conserved F or W. D genes are given only for firm matches. Expanded clones get a size class; other rows say once, few or many, or leave the size out.

-	TRBV7-7	TRBJ2-5	TRBD1	CASSLGRLQGAGTQYF	TGTGCTAGCAGCTTGGGGCGGTTGCAGGGGGCAGGGACCCAGTACTTC
-	TRBV29-1	TRBJ2-3	TRBD2	CSVKRAPGGNGDTQYF	TGCAGCGTTAAGAGGGCTCCCGGGGGGAACGGAGATACGCAGTATTTT
-	TRBV27	TRBJ2-1	TRBD2	CASSSAAGGQYNEQFF	TGTGCCAGCAGTTCGGCAGCGGGAGGGCAATACAATGAGCAGTTCTTC
-	TRBV28	TRBJ2-7	-	CASSFTLTYEQYF	TGTGCCAGCAGTTTCACCCTAACCTACGAGCAGTACTTC
-	TRBV4-3	TRBJ2-1	-	CASSVDTHSSRNEQFF	TGCGCCAGCAGCGTCGACACGCACTCTTCCCGCAATGAGCAGTTCTTC
-	TRBV4-1	TRBJ2-5	-	CASSQRSVETQYF	TGCGCCAGCAGCCAACGTTCGGTGGAGACCCAGTACTTC
many	TRBV3-1/TRBV3-2	TRBJ2-7	-	CASSFNRVLNEQYF	TGTGCCAGCAGCTTCAACAGGGTTTTGAACGAGCAGTACTTC
-	TRBV11-2	TRBJ2-7	TRBD2	CASSLDASGSYEQYF	TGTGCCAGCAGCTTAGATGCTAGCGGATCGTACGAGCAGTACTTC
-	TRBV4-3	TRBJ1-2	TRBD1	CASSQERGQGQGYTF	TGCGCCAGCAGCCAAGAGCGGGGACAGGGGCAAGGCTACACCTTC
-	TRBV9	TRBJ1-1	-	CASRSGGGEGEAFF	TGTGCCAGCAGGAGTGGTGGGGGCGAGGGTGAAGCTTTCTTT
-	TRBV19	TRBJ2-1	TRBD2	CASSISSGRVENEQFF	TGTGCCAGTAGTATTTCTAGCGGGAGGGTTGAGAATGAGCAGTTCTTC
-	TRBV10-3	TRBJ2-1	-	CAISDQGDSEQFF	TGTGCCATCAGTGACCAGGGCGACAGTGAGCAGTTCTTC
-	TRBV19	TRBJ2-6	-	CASSHTTGLSGANVLTF	TGTGCCAGTAGTCACACAACAGGTCTCTCTGGGGCCAACGTCCTGACTTTC
-	TRBV10-3	TRBJ2-5	-	CAISVGPPETQYF	TGTGCCATCAGTGTGGGCCCCCCAGAGACCCAGTACTTC
-	TRBV18	TRBJ2-1	-	CASSIDRSDNEQFF	TGTGCCAGCTCAATCGACAGATCCGACAATGAGCAGTTCTTC
few	TRBV7-9	TRBJ1-3	-	CASSLTGSGNTIYF	TGTGCCAGCAGCTTAACCGGCTCTGGAAACACCATATATTTT
medium-sized	TRBV6-2/TRBV6-3	TRBJ2-3	TRBD2	CASSSILAGYTDTQYF	TGTGCCAGCAGCTCTATACTAGCGGGATACACAGATACGCAGTATTTT
once	TRBV5-6	TRBJ1-2	-	CASSLARLSYGYTF	TGTGCCAGCAGCTTGGCCAGGTTAAGTTATGGCTACACCTTC
-	TRBV7-8	TRBJ2-7	-	CASSLERQGLDEQYF	TGTGCCAGCAGCTTAGAACGGCAGGGGCTCGACGAGCAGTACTTC
-	TRBV6-1	TRBJ2-2	-	CASSETGWAGELFF	TGTGCCAGCAGTGAAACAGGGTGGGCCGGGGAGCTGTTTTTT
-	TRBV25-1	TRBJ2-2	TRBD1	CASSEGDRDTGELFF	TGTGCCAGCAGTGAAGGGGACAGGGACACCGGGGAGCTGTTTTTT
-	TRBV3-1/TRBV3-2	TRBJ2-5	-	CASSQAALETQYF	TGTGCCAGCAGCCAAGCCGCACTAGAGACCCAGTACTTC
few	TRBV11-3	TRBJ2-7	-	CASSLVQGLYEQYF	TGTGCCAGCAGCTTAGTTCAGGGGTTATACGAGCAGTACTTC
-	TRBV4-3	TRBJ2-3	-	CASSQGGTLSTDTQYF	TGCGCCAGCAGCCAAGGGGGGACACTAAGCACAGATACGCAGTATTTT
-	TRBV10-3	TRBJ2-1	TRBD2	CAISPVLAGVEIGSSYNEQFF	TGTGCCATCAGCCCCGTACTAGCGGGAGTGGAAATTGGAAGTTCCTACAATGAGCAGTTCTTC
-	TRBV19	TRBJ1-2	TRBD1	CASSIGGQGSGGYTF	TGTGCCAGTAGTATTGGTGGACAGGGAAGTGGAGGCTACACCTTC
-	TRBV6-6	TRBJ1-4	TRBD1	CASSWDSNEKLFF	TGTGCCAGCAGTTGGGACAGTAATGAAAAACTGTTTTTT
-	TRBV9	TRBJ2-3	TRBD2	CASSVPDSGGNTDTQYF	TGTGCCAGCAGCGTACCCGACAGCGGGGGTAACACAGATACGCAGTATTTT
few	TRBV7-3	TRBJ2-3	-	CASSAAFGTPSTDTQYF	TGTGCCAGCAGCGCTGCCTTCGGGACTCCTAGCACAGATACGCAGTATTTT
-	TRBV4-3	TRBJ2-3	TRBD2	CASSQADAGTSGTTDTQYF	TGCGCCAGCAGCCAAGCGGATGCCGGGACTAGCGGAACCACAGATACGCAGTATTTT
-	TRBV24-1	TRBJ2-3	-	CATSKSGDTQYF	TGTGCCACCAGTAAAAGCGGAGATACGCAGTATTTT
once	TRBV9	TRBJ1-5	-	CASSADSYSNQPQHF	TGTGCCAGCAGCGCAGACAGTTATAGCAATCAGCCCCAGCATTTT
-	TRBV5-4	TRBJ2-6	-	CASSLVSASGANVLTF	TGTGCCAGCAGCTTAGTAAGCGCCTCTGGGGCCAACGTCCTGACTTTC
-	TRBV5-4	TRBJ1-2	TRBD1	CASSGQGSEGYTF	TGTGCCAGCAGCGGACAGGGATCGGAAGGCTACACCTTC
-	TRBV15	TRBJ1-6	TRBD1	CATSWGTDNSPLHF	TGTGCCACCAGCTGGGGGACAGATAATTCACCCCTCCACTTT
-	TRBV5-1	TRBJ2-1	TRBD2	CASSLTTSGRGSNEQFF	TGCGCCAGCAGCTTGACGACTAGCGGGAGGGGTTCCAATGAGCAGTTCTTC
-	TRBV7-3	TRBJ2-2	TRBD1	CASSTQGATGELFF	TGTGCCAGCAGCACGCAGGGGGCGACCGGGGAGCTGTTTTTT
-	TRBV7-9	TRBJ1-4	TRBD1	CASSLGGTVEKLFF	TGTGCCAGCAGCTTAGGAGGGACAGTTGAAAAACTGTTTTTT
-	TRBV3-1/TRBV3-2	TRBJ1-1	-	CASSQGEIAEAFF	TGTGCCAGCAGCCAAGGAGAGATCGCTGAAGCTTTCTTT
many	TRBV7-3	TRBJ2-1	-	CASSLMGSGHGSYNEQFF	TGTGCCAGCAGCTTAATGGGGTCGGGACACGGCTCCTACAATGAGCAGTTCTTC
few	TRBV11-3	TRBJ2-1	-	CASSLEDRTSNEQFF	TGTGCCAGCAGCTTGGAGGATCGGACCTCCAATGAGCAGTTCTTC